These T cell receptor beta chains were read from a single sample in a study of blood T cell repertoires in COVID-19. The assay was immunoSEQ multiplex PCR, and TCRdb's table has in-frame clones only and misses some. Of a few hundred thousand clones listed, 80% to 85% were seen once; the top ten hold 4% to 5.5%. The sequenced material came from peripheral blood. Source of these receptors: a human donor in a cohort sampled during active COVID-19. The CDR3 runs from the conserved cysteine through the conserved F or W. D genes are given only for firm matches. Where a row states a size, it is once, few, many or the class of an expanded clone; other rows omit it.

d_call: TRBD2
clone_size: NA
j_call: TRBJ2-3
v_call: TRBV4-1
cdr3_aa: CASSQALLAGGTDTQYF
cdr3_nt: TGCGCCAGCAGCCAAGCCCTACTAGCGGGGGGCACAGATACGCAGTATTTT

d_call: TRBD2
clone_size: NA
j_call: TRBJ2-7
v_call: TRBV27
cdr3_aa: CASGTSGTTYEQYF
cdr3_nt: TGTGCCAGCGGCACTAGCGGGACCACCTACGAGCAGTACTTC

d_call: NA
clone_size: NA
j_call: TRBJ1-1
v_call: TRBV7-2
cdr3_aa: CASSPSLTEAFF
cdr3_nt: TGTGCCAGCAGCCCGAGTTTGACTGAAGCTTTCTTT

d_call: TRBD2
clone_size: NA
j_call: TRBJ2-2
v_call: TRBV5-6
cdr3_aa: CASSLTGGNTGELFF
cdr3_nt: TGTGCCAGCAGCTTGACGGGAGGGAACACCGGGGAGCTGTTTTTT

d_call: TRBD1
clone_size: few
j_call: TRBJ2-1
v_call: TRBV10-3
cdr3_aa: CAISWTGVIDNEQFF
cdr3_nt: TGTGCCATCAGTTGGACAGGGGTGATCGACAATGAGCAGTTCTTC

d_call: NA
clone_size: NA
j_call: TRBJ1-5
v_call: TRBV6-2/TRBV6-3
cdr3_aa: CASSYSTRAGNQPQHF
cdr3_nt: TGTGCCAGCAGTTACTCGACCAGGGCAGGCAATCAGCCCCAGCATTTT

d_call: NA
clone_size: NA
j_call: TRBJ1-1
v_call: TRBV30
cdr3_aa: CAWSPRGSNTEAFF
cdr3_nt: TGTGCCTGGAGTCCGAGGGGGTCAAACACTGAAGCTTTCTTT

d_call: TRBD1
clone_size: NA
j_call: TRBJ2-2
v_call: TRBV27
cdr3_aa: CASSRQGASGELFF
cdr3_nt: TGTGCCAGCAGTAGACAGGGGGCGTCCGGGGAGCTGTTTTTT

d_call: NA
clone_size: NA
j_call: TRBJ2-7
v_call: TRBV24-1
cdr3_aa: CATSEGTIGVQYF
cdr3_nt: TGTGCCACCAGTGAGGGGACAATTGGGGTGCAGTACTTC

d_call: NA
clone_size: NA
j_call: TRBJ2-7
v_call: TRBV7-9
cdr3_aa: CASSSPPGGAAYEQYF
cdr3_nt: TGTGCCAGCAGCTCACCGCCTGGGGGGGCCGCCTACGAGCAGTACTTC

d_call: NA
clone_size: once
j_call: TRBJ1-2
v_call: TRBV6-5
cdr3_aa: CASRAPGTPSYGYTF
cdr3_nt: TGTGCCAGCAGGGCCCCGGGGACACCTAGTTATGGCTACACCTTC

d_call: TRBD1
clone_size: NA
j_call: TRBJ2-7
v_call: TRBV3-1/TRBV3-2
cdr3_aa: CASSHRTGLGYEQYF
cdr3_nt: TGTGCCAGCAGCCATCGGACAGGCCTGGGCTACGAGCAGTACTTC

d_call: NA
clone_size: NA
j_call: TRBJ1-1
v_call: TRBV12-3/TRBV12-4
cdr3_aa: CASSLTVNTEAFF
cdr3_nt: TGTGCCAGCAGCCTTACAGTGAACACTGAAGCTTTCTTT

d_call: TRBD1
clone_size: once
j_call: TRBJ1-4
v_call: TRBV29-1
cdr3_aa: CSVARDRNEKLFF
cdr3_nt: TGCAGCGTTGCTCGGGACAGAAATGAAAAACTGTTTTTT

d_call: NA
clone_size: few
j_call: TRBJ2-2
v_call: TRBV29-1
cdr3_aa: CSVAPTRSGELFF
cdr3_nt: TGCAGCGTTGCCCCCACTAGATCCGGGGAGCTGTTTTTT

d_call: TRBD2
clone_size: NA
j_call: TRBJ2-1
v_call: TRBV2
cdr3_aa: CASRLGLAANEQFF
cdr3_nt: TGTGCCAGCAGATTAGGACTAGCGGCTAATGAGCAGTTCTTC

d_call: TRBD1
clone_size: NA
j_call: TRBJ1-1
v_call: TRBV3-1/TRBV3-2
cdr3_aa: CASSQRAGQGATEAFF
cdr3_nt: TGTGCCAGCAGCCAAAGGGCAGGACAGGGAGCAACTGAAGCTTTCTTT

d_call: NA
clone_size: NA
j_call: TRBJ2-7
v_call: TRBV7-9
cdr3_aa: CASSFSRDTEQYF
cdr3_nt: TGTGCCAGCAGCTTTTCCCGGGACACCGAGCAGTACTTC

d_call: TRBD2
clone_size: NA
j_call: TRBJ2-2
v_call: TRBV6-2/TRBV6-3
cdr3_aa: CASSYSSGRAGELFF
cdr3_nt: TGTGCCAGCAGTTACTCGTCGGGGAGGGCCGGGGAGCTGTTTTTT

d_call: NA
clone_size: NA
j_call: TRBJ1-1
v_call: TRBV19
cdr3_aa: CASSPQGNTEAFF
cdr3_nt: TGTGCCAGTAGCCCTCAGGGTAACACTGAAGCTTTCTTT

d_call: TRBD2
clone_size: many
j_call: TRBJ2-3
v_call: TRBV27
cdr3_aa: CASSERGGSDTQYF
cdr3_nt: TGTGCCAGCAGTGAGCGGGGAGGGTCAGATACGCAGTATTTT

d_call: NA
clone_size: NA
j_call: TRBJ1-1
v_call: TRBV5-4
cdr3_aa: CASSLATGMNTEAFF
cdr3_nt: TGTGCCAGCAGCTTGGCCACGGGAATGAACACTGAAGCTTTCTTT

d_call: NA
clone_size: NA
j_call: TRBJ1-3
v_call: TRBV7-2
cdr3_aa: CASSTSGGAGNTIYF
cdr3_nt: TGTGCCAGCAGTACATCAGGAGGGGCCGGAAACACCATATATTTT

d_call: NA
clone_size: NA
j_call: TRBJ1-2
v_call: TRBV28
cdr3_aa: CASSLPGNYGYTF
cdr3_nt: TGTGCCAGCAGTTTACCAGGGAACTATGGCTACACCTTC

d_call: NA
clone_size: few
j_call: TRBJ1-1
v_call: TRBV29-1
cdr3_aa: CSVEMGQGSKAFF
cdr3_nt: TGCAGCGTTGAAATGGGGCAGGGGAGCAAAGCTTTCTTT

d_call: TRBD1
clone_size: once
j_call: TRBJ2-7
v_call: TRBV24-1
cdr3_aa: CATSDSGTGSYEQYF
cdr3_nt: TGTGCCACCAGTGATTCCGGGACAGGCTCCTACGAGCAGTACTTC

d_call: TRBD2
clone_size: NA
j_call: TRBJ2-7
v_call: TRBV10-2
cdr3_aa: CATRAGPFSYEQYF
cdr3_nt: TGCGCCACGAGAGCGGGACCTTTCTCCTACGAGCAGTACTTC

d_call: NA
clone_size: NA
j_call: TRBJ2-6
v_call: TRBV15
cdr3_aa: CATSRAGSGANVLTF
cdr3_nt: TGTGCCACCAGCAGAGCCGGCTCTGGGGCCAACGTCCTGACTTTC

d_call: NA
clone_size: few
j_call: TRBJ1-5
v_call: TRBV27
cdr3_aa: CASSLHTGSGQPQHF
cdr3_nt: TGTGCCAGCAGTTTGCATACAGGGTCGGGTCAGCCCCAGCATTTT

d_call: TRBD1
clone_size: NA
j_call: TRBJ1-2
v_call: TRBV7-9
cdr3_aa: CASSLAGGQAGYGYTF
cdr3_nt: TGTGCCAGCAGCTTAGCGGGGGGACAGGCGGGCTATGGCTACACCTTC

d_call: NA
clone_size: NA
j_call: TRBJ2-5
v_call: TRBV15
cdr3_aa: CATSREGTYQETQYF
cdr3_nt: TGTGCCACCAGCAGAGAGGGGACTTACCAAGAGACCCAGTACTTC

d_call: NA
clone_size: NA
j_call: TRBJ2-6
v_call: TRBV28
cdr3_aa: CASSFQGANVLTF
cdr3_nt: TGTGCCAGCAGTTTTCAGGGGGCCAACGTCCTGACTTTC

d_call: TRBD2
clone_size: NA
j_call: TRBJ2-2
v_call: TRBV15
cdr3_aa: CATSREAQGLAITGELFF
cdr3_nt: TGTGCCACCAGCAGAGAGGCTCAGGGACTAGCGATCACCGGGGAGCTGTTTTTT

d_call: TRBD2
clone_size: NA
j_call: TRBJ2-7
v_call: TRBV3-1/TRBV3-2
cdr3_aa: CASSPTPVTSGPSYEQYF
cdr3_nt: TGTGCCAGCAGCCCCACGCCCGTAACTAGCGGGCCCTCCTACGAGCAGTACTTC